The present TCR beta chain was sequenced within a study of blood T cell repertoires in COVID-19. This clone was counted a few times. Generated by immunoSEQ multiplex PCR, the TCRdb table keeps only in-frame clones and is missing some. The sample includes 200,000 to 300,000 clones, about nine tenths of them seen just once. The germline V gene has CDR1 SGHAT and CDR2 FQNNGV. The CDR3 has 14 residues. V was shortened by 1 base and J by 1 base, with 7 bases between the two germline ends. The TCR sequence derives from a man aged 35 to 55 who had recovered from COVID-19. The V and J genes are TRBV11-2 and TRBJ1-2; the D gene is possibly TRBD1 (5 bases). Specimen: PBMCs or T cells enriched from blood (not recorded which). The CDR3 region is CASSLGGVNYGYTF. The CDR3 nucleotides are TGTGCCAGCAGCTTAGGGGGGGTTAACTATGGCTACACCTTC.